Presented here are 3 T cell receptor beta chains from one specimen sequenced in a study of human T cells and chemical hapten exposure. TCRdb reprocessed the 5' RACE reads via MiXCR and lists one record per CDR3 protein. Counted here are fewer than 150,000 distinct CDR3 sequences, approximately 20% occurring once; the ten biggest clones make up 2.5% to 3.5%. Whole blood that had not been fractionated was the source of extracted total RNA. Every receptor here comes from a human donor in good health.

This clonotype was seen a handful of times. This sequence joins TRBV11-2 and TRBJ2-6; D not resolved. The CDR3 spans 12 residues. Germline CDR1 SGHAT, CDR2 FQNNGV. V lost 1 base, J lost 5 bases, and 0 bases lay in between. CDR3 DNA: TGTGCCAGCAGCTTAGGGGCCAACGTCCTGACTTTC. This translates into CASSLGANVLTF.

This clonotype was counted only a few times. The chain has TRBV20-1 and TRBJ1-1; D gene uncertain. Per germline, CDR1 DFQATT and CDR2 SNEGSKA (reference sequence). Trimming took 5 bases from V and 1 from J, leaving 8 bases between them. The CDR3 totals 12 residues. The CDR3 sequence is CSAGSANTEAFF. Here the CDR3 DNA reads TGCAGTGCTGGAAGTGCGAACACTGAAGCTTTCTTT.

This clonotype was counted a single time. V gene TRBV5-1 combines with J gene TRBJ1-1; 10 bases map to TRBD1. Germline V CDR1 and CDR2: SGHRS, YFSETQ. Losses at the gene ends were 4 bases for V and 4 bases for J; bases not matched to a gene: 4. This CDR3 spans 14 amino acids. The CDR3 DNA reads TGCGCCAGCAGCCGGGACAGGGGCGGCACTGAAGCTTTCTTT. Its translation: CASSRDRGGTEAFF.